What follows are 13 T cell receptor beta chains derived from one specimen sequenced in a study of cytomegalovirus exposure and HLA in healthy donors. The PCR used 60 Vbeta and 13 Jbeta primers. TCRdb keeps only in-frame clones here, not all; method: immunoSEQ multiplex PCR. The top ten hold approximately 1.2% of the sample, which has some 110,000 clones, around 70% seen once. Sequencing input: PBMCs. These TCRs come from a man aged 35-49 years in good health and CMV-seronegative.

The gene calls are TRBV6-6 and TRBJ2-1, with 8 bases lining up with TRBD2. Germline CDR1 reads MNHNY; CDR2 reads SVGAGI (reference sequence). The CDR3 sequence is 16 residues long. Trimming took 2 bases from V and 8 from J; bases not matched to a gene: 11. Here the CDR3 reads CASSYTGTRVVDEQFF. The CDR3 bases are TGTGCCAGCAGTTACACCGGGACTAGAGTCGTCGATGAGCAGTTCTTC.

The rearrangement links TRBV19 to TRBJ1-5, with D possibly being TRBD1 (6 bases). The germline CDR1 and CDR2 sequences are LNHDA and SQIVND (reference sequence). The CDR3 has 13 amino acids. The V end lost 4 bases, the J end lost 4 bases, and 8 bases lay between the germline ends. CDR3 in DNA: TGTGCCAGTAGTAGCACAGGGAATCAGCCCCAGCATTTT. Translated: CASSSTGNQPQHF. The variable domain in full, with the rest retrieved from reference TRBV19 and TRBJ1-5, is DGGITQSPKYLFRKEGQNVTLSCEQNLNHDAMYWYRQDPGQGLRLIYYSQIVNDFQKGDIAEGYSVSREKKESFPLTVTSAQKNPTAFYLCASSSTGNQPQHFGDGTRLSIL.

The rearrangement uses TRBV6-1 and TRBJ1-4; TRBD1 might be the D (6 bases). Deletions cut 3 bases from V and 5 bases from J, with 13 bases between. Germline values: CDR1 MNHNS, CDR2 SASEGT. This CDR3 comprises 15 residues. The CDR3 is CASSDQTGGNEKLFF. CDR3 DNA: TGTGCCAGCAGTGACCAGACAGGCGGCAATGAAAAACTGTTTTTT.

The chain employs TRBV2 and TRBJ2-1; tentatively, D is TRBD2 (5 bases). This CDR3 spans 14 amino acids. Trimming removed 2 bases at V and 3 bases at J, with 8 bases between. CDR1 SNHLY and CDR2 FYNNEI come from the germline V gene. The CDR3 here is CASSESSNYNEQFF. CDR3 DNA sequence: TGTGCCAGCAGTGAATCTAGCAACTACAATGAGCAGTTCTTC.

The chain combines TRBV5-5 with TRBJ1-1; a possible D gene is TRBD1 (5 bases). Germline lookup yields CDR1 SGHKS and CDR2 YYEKEE (reference sequence). The CDR3 spans 15 residues. V shed 5 bases and J shed 4 bases, with 18 bases lying between them. The CDR3: CASSPSAGYRTEAFF. The CDR3 DNA sequence: TGTGCCAGCAGTCCCTCGGCAGGGTACCGCACTGAAGCTTTCTTT.

J is TRBJ1-6 and V is TRBV5-4, with TRBD1 matching 9 bases. Germline V gene lookup returns CDR1 SGHNT and CDR2 YYREEE (reference sequence). V lost 7 bases, J lost 11 bases, and 10 bases stayed unmatched. The CDR3 is 14 residues long. CDR3 amino acids: CASGTGTGLAPLHF. Written as DNA, the CDR3 is TGTGCCAGCGGCACCGGGACAGGGTTAGCACCCCTCCACTTT.

The chain links TRBV4-1 to TRBJ1-5; perhaps TRBD1 as D (5 bases). Between the trimmed V and J ends, which lost 1 base and 2 bases, there was a span of 12 bases. Germline V lookup: CDR1 MGHRA, CDR2 YSYEKL. This CDR3 has 16 amino acids. The CDR3 DNA is TGCGCCAGCAGCCAAGTTTGGGGGGGAGGCAATCAGCCCCAGCATTTT. It codes for CASSQVWGGGNQPQHF.

A note on this clone: Sequence at one end of the junction differs from germline and may be a read error. The rearrangement joins TRBV7-9 to TRBJ2-5; D remains unclear. The DNA end lines up better with TRBJ2-7; the J call may be wrong. Germline V gene sequence: CDR1 SEHNR, CDR2 FQNEAQ (reference sequence). CDR3 length: 12 amino acids. The CDR3 bases are TGTTCCAGCAGCTTAAGTCGCTACGAGCAGTACTTC. Translation gives CSSSLSRYEQYF.

By frequency in the sample, this clone is medium-sized. V usage is TRBV19 and J usage is TRBJ1-6, with no clear D. V was cut by 10 bases and J by 10 bases, with 14 bases left in between. Looked up from germline, CDR1 is LNHDA and CDR2 is SQIVND (reference sequence). This CDR3 spans 12 amino acids. The CDR3 sequence is CATTNTGSPLHF. CDR3 DNA sequence: TGTGCCACCACGAACACCGGGTCACCCCTCCACTTT.

This clone came up once. This rearrangement joins TRBV18 to TRBJ2-3, with 8 bases identical to TRBD1. J gave up 10 bases and V 2 bases, and 5 bases lay outside the gene matches. This CDR3 contains 13 residues. The germline gives CDR1 KGHSH, CDR2 LQKENI. The CDR3 sequence is CASSPEDRDAQYF. As DNA, the CDR3 is TGTGCCAGCTCACCAGAGGACAGGGATGCGCAGTATTTT.

CDR3 sequence: CASSPTGDSNQPQHF. The CDR3 region has the DNA TGCGCCAGCAGCCCGACAGGTGATAGCAATCAGCCCCAGCATTTT. V usage is TRBV5-1 and J usage is TRBJ1-5, with D perhaps TRBD1 (6 bases). Trimming cost V 4 bases and J 0 bases, with 11 bases left between them. This CDR3 has 15 residues. Looked up from germline, CDR1 is SGHRS and CDR2 is YFSETQ.

The V and J genes are TRBV28 and TRBJ2-7, with 8 bases matching TRBD2. CDR1 is MDHEN and CDR2 is SYDVKM in the germline V gene. Germline trimming cut 4 bases from V and 12 bases from J; bases unmatched to any gene: 11. The CDR3 totals 13 residues. For the CDR3, the DNA is TGTGCCAGCAGTTCCGCGGGGGGCAGCGTGGGGTACTTC. Translating gives CASSSAGGSVGYF. The whole variable domain, remainder taken from reference TRBV28 and TRBJ2-7, is DVKVTQSSRYLVKRTGEKVFLECVQDMDHENMFWYRQDPGLGLRLIYFSYDVKMKEKGDIPEGYSVSREKKERFSLILESASTNQTSMYLCASSSAGGSVGYFGPGTRLTVT.

The V and J genes are TRBV19 and TRBJ1-5, with 8 bases that match TRBD1. Germline assignment: CDR1 LNHDA and CDR2 SQIVND (reference sequence). The CDR3 spans 14 residues. V lost 7 bases and J lost 4; bases outside the gene matches: 6. The CDR3 reads CASTTGQDNQPQHF. CDR3 sequence (DNA): TGTGCCAGTACCACGGGACAGGATAATCAGCCCCAGCATTTT.